This entry lists 5 T cell receptor beta chains sequenced from one sample in a study of post-analysis software for immune sequencing data. These receptors' targets are unknown. The TCR beta cDNA libraries contained unique molecular identifiers. TCRdb re-called the PCR reads with MiXCR, one entry per CDR3 protein. The profile covers around 710,000 distinct CDR3 sequences, with under 60% appearing a single time and roughly 4.9% taken by the ten largest. Study-wide points: TRBV segments more frequent in patients than in controls numbered roughly 5 and included TRBV5-6, TRBV5-1 and TRBV20-1.

Input material: blood. Receptors originate from a girl between 10 and 17 years old with multiple sclerosis.

Only a few counts were recorded for this clonotype. V is TRBV5-6 and J is TRBJ2-6, with a tentative D call TRBD2 (5 bases). Trimming removed 4 bases from V and 0 bases from J, with 14 bases in between. The CDR3 extends over 17 amino acids. Germline V gene data show CDR1 as SGHDT and CDR2 as YYEEEE. CDR3 coding DNA: TGTGCCAGCAGCCTAGACTCTGGGAGCTCTGGGGCCAACGTCCTGACTTTC. This translates into CASSLDSGSSGANVLTF.

This chain joins TRBV12-3 or TRBV12-4 and TRBJ2-7; D might be TRBD1 (6 bases). V was cut by 5 bases and J by 4 bases, with 15 bases left in between. There are 14 residues in the CDR3. This CDR3 reads CASSRSGTLYEQYF. CDR3 in DNA: TGTGCCAGCAGTCGATCCGGGACACTGTACGAGCAGTACTTC.

The CDR3 DNA reads TGTGCCAGCAGGGGACTAGCGGGAATGAATGAGCAGTTCTTC. Translating it yields CASRGLAGMNEQFF. This chain joins TRBV6-5 and TRBJ2-1; 13 nucleotides match TRBD2. J was trimmed by 7 bases and V by 6 bases; bases with no gene match: 3. Germline assignment: CDR1 MNHEY and CDR2 SVGAGI. CDR3 length equals 14 residues.

The chain has TRBV29-1 and TRBJ2-5, with 13 bases matching TRBD2. Germline V gives CDR1 SQVTM, CDR2 ANQGSEA. The CDR3 has 15 amino acids. The J segment lost 11 bases and the V segment lost 6 bases, leaving 15 bases of the junction unmatched. The CDR3 sequence: CSVELAGGPVYVQYF. In DNA, the CDR3 is TGCAGCGTAGAACTAGCGGGAGGGCCAGTCTACGTGCAGTACTTC.

This chain joins TRBV30 and TRBJ1-2; D not certain. Per the germline V gene, CDR1 is GTSNPN and CDR2 is SVGIG (reference sequence). V was trimmed by 2 bases and J by 4 bases, leaving 11 bases between them. CDR3 length: 13 residues. The CDR3, as DNA: TGTGCCTGGAGTCCAGCGCTTTCCTATGGCTACACCTTC. Translated, it gives CAWSPALSYGYTF.